These 11 T cell receptor beta chains were all obtained from the same sample, sequenced in a study of regulatory T cells in long-lasting Graves disease. Assembly of TCR beta libraries relied on iRepertoire HTBI primers together with Arm-PCR of CDR3 regions. MiXCR was run by TCRdb on the multiplex PCR reads, yielding one entry per CDR3 protein. The table includes approximately 400,000 distinct CDR3 sequences, around 20% detected once. The sample's time point: persistent/refractory GD, antithyroid drugs over 5 years with positive TRAb. From PBMCs, RNA was extracted and then used to make the TCR library. This material consisted of peripheral blood mononuclear cells (PBMCs), taken when the disease was refractory, from a patient treated with antithyroid drugs. The receptors shown here come from a female donor with Graves disease.

This clonotype has more than one count but fewer than ten. The J gene is TRBJ1-6, the V gene TRBV28; maybe TRBD1 (6 bases). Trimming left V 9 bases short and J 10 bases short, with 19 bases between. In germline, CDR1 is MDHEN, CDR2 SYDVKM. The CDR3 covers 14 residues. The CDR3 reads CASSLTQGFSPLHF. The CDR3 DNA follows: TGTGCCAGTAGTCTTACCCAGGGGTTCTCACCCCTCCACTTT.

This clonotype was seen a handful of times. This rearrangement joins TRBV20-1 to TRBJ2-7, with D possibly called TRBD1 or TRBD2 (5 bases each). V gave up 4 bases and J gave up 3 bases, with 10 bases separating them. The CDR3 loop spans 12 amino acids. Germline V gene data show CDR1 as DFQATT and CDR2 as SNEGSKA (reference sequence). The CDR3 region has the DNA TGCAGTGCTAATGATGGGGGCTACGAGCAGTACTTC. As protein: CSANDGGYEQYF.

The V and J genes are TRBV4-1 and TRBJ2-6, with D perhaps TRBD2 (6 bases). In germline, CDR1 is MGHRA, CDR2 YSYEKL. Trimming pared 0 bases from V and 4 bases from J, leaving 16 bases between. There are 18 residues in the CDR3. The CDR3 region is CASSQEPGLPGGANVLTF. Here the CDR3 DNA reads TGCGCCAGCAGCCAAGAACCGGGACTCCCCGGGGGGGCCAACGTCCTGACTTTC.

CDR3 sequence (DNA): TGCAGTGCTAGAGTCACCGGGACAGGCAACTACGAGCAGTACTTC. Its translation: CSARVTGTGNYEQYF. J is TRBJ2-7 and V is TRBV20-1; 8 bases match TRBD1. The trim removed 1 base at V and 3 bases at J, leaving 8 bases unmatched. CDR3 size: 15 residues. CDR1 is DFQATT and CDR2 is SNEGSKA in the germline V gene (reference sequence).

The chain carries TRBV20-1 and TRBJ1-2; D is unclear. The V and J ends lost 0 bases and 13 bases respectively, with 18 bases between them. The CDR3 is made up of 13 amino acids. The germline V gene encodes CDR1 DFQATT and CDR2 SNEGSKA (reference sequence). CDR3 in amino acids: CSARDLTEAAPTF. For the CDR3, the DNA is TGCAGTGCTAGAGATCTCACCGAGGCCGCTCCCACCTTC.

This clonotype was found many times. The chain employs TRBV7-8 and TRBJ2-5; a possible D gene is TRBD2 (6 bases). CDR3 length equals 13 residues. Trimming removed 4 bases at V and 5 bases at J, with 11 bases between. Germline CDR1 and CDR2: SGHVS and FQNEAQ. The chain's CDR3 is CASSSRGRETQYF. DNA of the CDR3: TGTGCCAGCAGCTCCCGGGGGAGGGAGACCCAGTACTTC.

The V call is TRBV20-1, the J call TRBJ2-7; no firm D call. The ends were cut back, 0 bases at V and 5 bases at J, with 14 bases in the middle. The CDR3 is 14 amino acids. Germline V gene sequence: CDR1 DFQATT, CDR2 SNEGSKA (reference sequence). CDR3 nucleotides: TGCAGTGCTAGAGATAGTGACGGAGTAGACGAGCAGTACTTC. Protein sequence: CSARDSDGVDEQYF.

This clonotype was detected a few times. The chain combines TRBV12-5 with TRBJ2-1; maybe TRBD2 (6 bases). Germline CDR1 and CDR2: LGHNT and FRNRAP. Between the trimmed V and J ends, which lost 5 bases and 6 bases, there was a span of 17 bases. This CDR3 region has 15 residues. The CDR3 protein is CASGPTSRRGNEQFF. DNA for the CDR3: TGTGCTAGTGGTCCCACTAGCCGCAGAGGCAATGAGCAGTTCTTC.

This clonotype has only a few counts. One end of the junction varies from germline; a read error may be responsible. This sequence joins TRBV29-1 and TRBJ1-2; 9 bases fit TRBD1. The CDR3 covers 15 residues. Germline assignment: CDR1 SQVTM and CDR2 ANQGSEA. CDR3 amino acids: CCVGYRDRDTYGYTF. CDR3 nucleotides: TGCTGCGTTGGGTACCGGGACAGGGATACCTATGGCTACACCTTC.

In the case of this clonotype: This may arise from a read error, as a much more abundant clone is one base away. This sequence joins TRBV28 and TRBJ1-1, with 10 bases that match TRBD1. CDR1 and CDR2 (germline): MDHEN, SYDVKM. This CDR3 is 16 amino acids long. The CDR3 bases are TGTGCCAGCAGTTTAAGGTTCGGGACAGGGGTTACTGAAACTTTCTTT. Amino acids: CASSLRFGTGVTETFF.

There are a few counts of this clonotype. This sequence joins TRBV30 and TRBJ1-2; D gene ambiguous. CDR3 size: 13 residues. The germline CDR1 and CDR2 sequences are GTSNPN and SVGIG (reference sequence). V was pared by 3 bases and J by 8 bases, with 16 bases between. The CDR3 here is CAWSAPRSGGYTF. The CDR3 coding sequence is TGTGCCTGGAGCGCACCTAGGTCGGGCGGCTACACCTTC. The variable domain in full, with the rest retrieved from reference TRBV30 and TRBJ1-2, is SQTIHQWPATLVQPVGSPLSLECTVEGTSNPNLYWYRQAAGRGLQLLFYSVGIGQISSEVPQNLSASRPQDRQFILSSKKLLLSDSGFYLCAWSAPRSGGYTFGSGTRLTVV.